Listed here are 23 T cell receptor beta chains from one sample, sequenced in a study of T cell responses to AZD1222 COVID-19 vaccine. Data came from immunoSEQ multiplex PCR; TCRdb stores just in-frame clones and leaves some out. Among 150,000 to 200,000 clones, 90% were seen once, and the ten largest hold about 1.6%. This sample comprised peripheral blood, obtained on day 0 of AZD1222 vaccination. These receptors all stem from an adult in good health.

V is TRBV27 and J is TRBJ1-2, with TRBD1 matching 9 bases. Losses at the gene ends were 6 bases for V and 4 bases for J; bases not matched to a gene: 3. Looked up from germline, CDR1 is MNHEY and CDR2 is SMNVEV (reference sequence). CDR3 length equals 13 residues. In nucleotides, the CDR3 is TGTGCCAGCAGCTCGGGACAGGGCTATGGCTACACCTTC. As protein: CASSSGQGYGYTF.

This clone occurred once. The chain couples TRBV20-1 to TRBJ1-2; no firm D call. Between the trimmed V and J ends, which lost 6 bases and 6 bases, there was a span of 11 bases. Germline values: CDR1 DFQATT, CDR2 SNEGSKA (reference sequence). The CDR3 totals 11 residues. The CDR3 reads CSADLSNGYTF. In DNA form, the CDR3 reads TGCAGTGCCGATTTGTCGAATGGCTACACCTTC.

V usage is TRBV28 and J usage is TRBJ1-6, with D hard to call. V was pared by 7 bases and J by 6 bases, with 10 bases between. The CDR3 is made up of 13 amino acids. CDR1 and CDR2 from the germline V gene are MDHEN and SYDVKM. The CDR3 DNA sequence: TGTGCCAGCACCTACAGATTTAATTCACCCCTCCACTTT. Amino acid sequence: CASTYRFNSPLHF.

The chain joins TRBV12-3 or TRBV12-4 to TRBJ1-2; D gene ambiguous. The CDR3 contains 11 residues. V was trimmed by 6 bases and J by 4 bases, leaving 6 bases between them. The CDR3 region has the DNA TGTGCCAGCAGACATAGCTATGGCTACACCTTC. Translating gives CASRHSYGYTF.

The rearrangement joins TRBV19 to TRBJ2-5, with D tentatively TRBD1 (5 bases). The CDR3 spans 15 residues. Germline-derived CDR1 and CDR2 are LNHDA and SQIVND (reference sequence). With 5 bases removed from V and 1 base from J, the gap between germline ends came to 14 bases. This chain's CDR3 is CASSSRDSTQETQYF. The CDR3 coding sequence is TGTGCCAGTAGTTCGCGCGACAGTACCCAAGAGACCCAGTACTTC.

The V call is TRBV7-2, the J call TRBJ2-7, with 9 bases lining up with TRBD1. This CDR3 has 16 amino acids. Germline V gene sequence: CDR1 SGHTA, CDR2 FQGNSA. V shed 4 bases and J 3 bases; nucleotides not matched to a gene: 10. CDR3 in DNA: TGTGCCAGCAGCTCCCACCTAGGGGACAGGGTCTACGAGCAGTACTTC. Its protein is CASSSHLGDRVYEQYF.

The chain recombines TRBV7-2 with TRBJ2-2; D call uncertain. In germline, CDR1 is SGHTA, CDR2 FQGNSA. The germline V and J ends were trimmed by 6 bases and 2 bases, with 7 bases remaining between them. The CDR3 has 13 residues. The CDR3 loop reads CASRARNTGELFF. The CDR3 nucleotides are TGTGCCAGCAGGGCTAGAAACACCGGGGAGCTGTTTTTT.

This clone was detected only once. The chain has TRBV10-1 and TRBJ2-3, with 7 bases aligning to TRBD2. There are 16 residues in the CDR3. The germline V gene has CDR1 WNHNN and CDR2 SYGVQD (reference sequence). Trimming removed 3 bases from V and 4 bases from J; junction bases left unmatched: 10. The CDR3 protein is CASSDGSGGPADTQYF. In nucleotides, the CDR3 is TGCGCCAGCAGTGATGGGTCGGGGGGTCCCGCAGATACGCAGTATTTT.

This clone is a singleton in its sample. DNA of the CDR3: TGCGCCAGCAGGCTGGGGGTGAACGAGCAGTACTTC. Residues: CASRLGVNEQYF. This chain links TRBV5-1 with TRBJ2-7, with D possibly called TRBD1 or TRBD2 (5 bases each). This CDR3 has 12 residues. The V end was cut by 5 bases, the J end by 5 bases, with 11 bases between. The germline CDR1 and CDR2 sequences are SGHRS and YFSETQ.

The chain employs TRBV6-5 and TRBJ2-1; D is possibly TRBD1 (6 bases). CDR1 and CDR2 (germline): MNHEY, SVGAGI. The CDR3 runs 13 residues. The ends were cut back, 10 bases at V and 1 base at J, with 11 bases in the middle. CDR3 nucleotide sequence: TGTGCCATTCACAGGGTTTCCTACAATGAGCAGTTCTTC. It specifies CAIHRVSYNEQFF.

J is TRBJ1-3 and V is TRBV11-3; 7 bases are shared with TRBD1. Germline values: CDR1 SGHNT, CDR2 YENEEA. There are 15 residues in the CDR3. V lost 5 bases and J lost 8; bases outside the gene matches: 12. CDR3 sequence reads: CASSAYRGKGDTIYF. In DNA, the CDR3 is TGTGCCAGCAGCGCTTACAGGGGAAAGGGAGACACCATATATTTT.

This clone was observed a few times. The J gene is TRBJ1-2, the V gene TRBV7-9, with 9 positions matching TRBD1. The germline gives CDR1 SEHNR, CDR2 FQNEAQ (reference sequence). The V segment lost 6 bases and the J segment 4 bases; nucleotides outside the gene matches: 6. This CDR3 is built from 14 residues. As DNA, the CDR3 is TGTGCCAGCAGGTTGGACAGGGGTAGCTATGGCTACACCTTC. Translation: CASRLDRGSYGYTF. The whole variable domain, remainder taken from reference TRBV7-9 and TRBJ1-2, is DTGVSQNPRHKITKRGQNVTFRCDPISEHNRLYWYRQTLGQGPEFLTYFQNEAQLEKSRLLSDRFSAERPKGSFSTLEIQRTEQGDSAMYLCASRLDRGSYGYTFGSGTRLTVV.

Only a few counts were recorded for this clone. V is TRBV5-8 and J is TRBJ1-4; 8 nucleotides line up with TRBD1. This CDR3 has 16 amino acids. The ends lost 0 bases at V and 6 bases at J; junction bases unmatched: 7. Looked up from germline, CDR1 is SGHTS and CDR2 is YDEGEE. The CDR3 DNA is TGTGCCAGCAGCTTGGAATACAGGGGGGTTGATGAAAAACTGTTTTTT. Translated, it gives CASSLEYRGVDEKLFF. The full variable domain, with the rest looked up from reference TRBV5-8 and TRBJ1-4, is EAGVTQSPTHLIKTRGQQATLRCSPISGHTSVYWYQQALGLGLQFLLWYDEGEERNRGNFPPRFSGRQFPNYSSELNVNALELEDSALYLCASSLEYRGVDEKLFFGSGTQLSVL.

The rearrangement joins TRBV11-2 to TRBJ2-1; the match to TRBD1 covers 8 bases. The CDR3 has 16 residues. Germline lookup yields CDR1 SGHAT and CDR2 FQNNGV. The trim removed 4 bases at V and 3 bases at J, leaving 8 bases unmatched. The CDR3 region is CASSSRGRAFYNEQFF. The CDR3 region has the DNA TGTGCCAGCAGCTCCAGGGGGCGCGCTTTCTACAATGAGCAGTTCTTC.

The rearrangement uses TRBV5-1 and TRBJ2-7; D unclear. The ends were cut back, 2 bases at V and 3 bases at J, with 9 bases in the middle. The CDR3 covers 13 residues. Per the germline V gene, CDR1 is SGHRS and CDR2 is YFSETQ. The CDR3 loop reads CASSFGGDYEQYF. The CDR3 DNA reads TGCGCCAGCAGCTTTGGTGGTGACTACGAGCAGTACTTC. Full variable domain (outside the CDR3, taken from reference TRBV5-1 and TRBJ2-7): KAGVTQTPRYLIKTRGQQVTLSCSPISGHRSVSWYQQTPGQGLQFLFEYFSETQRNKGNFPGRFSGRQFSNSRSEMNVSTLELGDSALYLCASSFGGDYEQYFGPGTRLTVT.

The J gene is TRBJ2-7, the V gene TRBV27, with D perhaps matching TRBD2 (5 bases). The V and J ends lost 6 bases and 6 bases respectively, with 15 bases between them. CDR1 is MNHEY, CDR2 SMNVEV, per germline (reference sequence). The CDR3 has 13 residues. CDR3 bases: TGTGCCAGCAGGAGGAAGGGAGTAAGCGAGCAGTACTTC. Amino acids: CASRRKGVSEQYF.

The J gene is TRBJ2-2, the V gene TRBV18; 7 bases line up with TRBD2. J lost 3 bases, V lost 2 bases, and 12 bases had no gene match. From germline, CDR1 is KGHSH and CDR2 LQKENI. This CDR3 is built from 18 residues. The CDR3 DNA sequence: TGTGCCAGCTCACCAAGTCAAGCTCTAGCGGATTACACCGGGGAGCTGTTTTTT. The encoded protein is CASSPSQALADYTGELFF.

CDR3 region: CASSLPGQGVDTQYF. The CDR3, as DNA: TGTGCCAGCAGTTTACCAGGACAGGGTGTTGATACGCAGTATTTT. V gene TRBV28 combines with J gene TRBJ2-3, with 8 bases lining up with TRBD1. The V segment lost 2 bases and the J segment 6 bases; nucleotides outside the gene matches: 7. The germline V gene has CDR1 MDHEN and CDR2 SYDVKM. This CDR3 is 15 amino acids long.

This clone was seen only once. The V and J genes are TRBV4-1 and TRBJ2-3, with D tentatively TRBD2 (7 bases). The CDR3 is 16 residues long. Trimming left V 1 base short and J 3 bases short, with 14 bases between. Germline CDR1 and CDR2: MGHRA and YSYEKL. The CDR3 DNA follows: TGCGCCAGCAGCCAAGTTACAGGGAGGGAGACAGATACGCAGTATTTT. Its protein product is CASSQVTGRETDTQYF.

The genes are TRBV11-1 and TRBJ2-1; D possibly uses TRBD1 or TRBD2 (5 bases each). There are 15 residues in the CDR3. With 6 bases removed from V and 4 bases from J, the gap between germline ends came to 16 bases. The germline V gene has CDR1 SGHAT and CDR2 FQDESV (reference sequence). CDR3 nucleotides: TGTGCCAGCAGGCTGGGGGTACCTGGGTACAATGAGCAGTTCTTC. It yields the protein CASRLGVPGYNEQFF.

The chain couples TRBV9 to TRBJ2-5; D call uncertain. This CDR3 region has 15 residues. V was shortened by 2 bases and J by 2 bases, with 13 bases between the two germline ends. The germline V gene encodes CDR1 SGDLS and CDR2 YYNGEE. This CDR3 reads CASSVMGLGQETQYF. The CDR3 coding sequence is TGTGCCAGCAGCGTGATGGGGTTGGGGCAAGAGACCCAGTACTTC.

The rearrangement links TRBV5-4 to TRBJ2-5; D possibly corresponds to TRBD1 (6 bases). CDR3 length equals 16 residues. Germline assignment: CDR1 SGHNT and CDR2 YYREEE (reference sequence). V lost 4 bases, J lost 0 bases, and 16 bases lay in between. This CDR3 is CASSIDDRQDQETQYF. Written as DNA, the CDR3 is TGTGCCAGCAGCATAGACGACCGACAGGACCAAGAGACCCAGTACTTC.

The chain employs TRBV12-3 or TRBV12-4 and TRBJ1-3; D call uncertain. Trimming stripped 7 bases from V and 4 bases from J, with 11 bases between. The CDR3 loop spans 13 amino acids. This CDR3 is CASILGFGNTIYF. CDR3 DNA sequence: TGTGCCAGCATCCTGGGCTTCGGAAACACCATATATTTT.